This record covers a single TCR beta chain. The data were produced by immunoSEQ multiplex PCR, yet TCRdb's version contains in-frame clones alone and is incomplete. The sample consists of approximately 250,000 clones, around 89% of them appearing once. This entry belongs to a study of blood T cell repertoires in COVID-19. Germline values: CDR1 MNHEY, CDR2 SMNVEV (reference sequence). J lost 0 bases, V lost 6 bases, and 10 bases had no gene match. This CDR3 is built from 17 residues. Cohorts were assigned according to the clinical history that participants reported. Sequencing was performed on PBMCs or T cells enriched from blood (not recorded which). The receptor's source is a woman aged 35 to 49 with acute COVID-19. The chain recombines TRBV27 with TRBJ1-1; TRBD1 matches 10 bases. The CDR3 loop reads CASSLAVGQGLNTEAFF. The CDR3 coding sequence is TGTGCCAGCAGCCTAGCAGTGGGACAGGGGTTGAACACTGAAGCTTTCTTT.